Listed below are T cell receptor beta chains from one sample, sequenced in a study of T cells in Graves' hyperthyroidism and ophthalmopathy. Using its own MiXCR run on the multiplex PCR reads, TCRdb lists one record per CDR3 protein. This table holds a few hundred thousand distinct CDR3 sequences, roughly 20% found once. Sequenced material: blood. The receptors come from a woman in her forties or fifties with Graves' hyperthyroidism. The CDR3 runs from the conserved cysteine through the conserved F or W. The D gene is left open where the match is weak. Part of the rows lack a size; the others show once, few, many or a class for expanded clones.

d_call,j_call,v_call,clone_size,cdr3_nt,cdr3_aa
TRBD2,TRBJ2-7,TRBV7-9,NA,TGTGCCAGCATCAAAGGGGAGGGCCACTACGAGCAGTACTTC,CASIKGEGHYEQYF
NA,TRBJ1-4,TRBV10-3,many,TGTGCCATCAGTCCCACGGGGGGCTCTAATGAAAAACTGTTTTTT,CAISPTGGSNEKLFF
TRBD2,TRBJ2-5,TRBV20-1,few,TGCAGTGCTAGCGTAGGCGGGAGTCTGGGGGAGACCCAGTACTTC,CSASVGGSLGETQYF
NA,TRBJ1-1,TRBV18,many,TGTGCCAGCTCACCATTAATTCGCCCAAGCACTGAAGCTTTCTTT,CASSPLIRPSTEAFF
NA,TRBJ2-3,TRBV6-2/TRBV6-3,few,TGTGCCAGCAGTTACGGACGGGGTAGCACAGATACGCAGTATTTT,CASSYGRGSTDTQYF
NA,TRBJ2-5,TRBV11-2,NA,TGTGCCAGCAGCTTATGGGGTAACCAAGAGACCCAGTACTTC,CASSLWGNQETQYF
NA,TRBJ2-1,TRBV11-2,many,TGTGCCAGCAGCTTAGGAGGGGGAGGTGAGCAGTTCTTC,CASSLGGGGEQFF
TRBD1,TRBJ1-1,TRBV6-4,NA,TGTGCCAGCAGTGTCACAGGGGCCGCTACTGAAGCTTTCTTT,CASSVTGAATEAFF
NA,TRBJ1-5,TRBV6-1,once,TGTGCCAGCAGCTCGGGGAGAGGGAGCAATCAGCCCCAGCATTTT,CASSSGRGSNQPQHF
TRBD2,TRBJ2-1,TRBV4-1,NA,TGCGCCAGCAGCCAAGATCCCCTGGGAGGGGTTCAAGAGACCCAGTTCTTC,CASSQDPLGGVQETQFF
NA,TRBJ1-6,TRBV5-1,NA,TGCGCCAGCAGTACCGGGAGAACAAGCTCCTATAATTCACCCCTCCACTTT,CASSTGRTSSYNSPLHF
NA,TRBJ2-3,TRBV7-9,NA,TGTGCCACCTTCCGTACAGGAGATACGCAGTATTTT,CATFRTGDTQYF
TRBD1,TRBJ2-1,TRBV5-1,many,TGCGCCAGCACCCAACCCCGGGACAGGGGCGATGAGCAGTTCTTC,CASTQPRDRGDEQFF
NA,TRBJ1-2,TRBV6-1,many,TGTGCCAGCAGCTATACAGGGAACTATGGCTACACCTTC,CASSYTGNYGYTF
NA,TRBJ1-2,TRBV20-1,NA,TGCAGTGCTCCGTCCTATGGCTACACCTTC,CSAPSYGYTF
TRBD1,TRBJ2-3,TRBV10-3,NA,TGTGCCATCACCGAGGGGGCAGCCAATACGCAGTATTTT,CAITEGAANTQYF
NA,TRBJ2-5,TRBV7-2,many,TGTGCCAGCAGTTTGGGCCGGGAGACCCAGTACTTC,CASSLGRETQYF
TRBD2,TRBJ2-2,TRBV20-1,few,TGCAGTGCCCGGACTAGCGGGGCGAACACCGGGGAGCTGTTTTTT,CSARTSGANTGELFF
NA,TRBJ2-7,TRBV4-1,NA,TGCGCCAGCAGCCAAGCGACGGACTACGAGCAGTACTTC,CASSQATDYEQYF
NA,TRBJ1-1,TRBV20-1,NA,TGCAGTGCTAGGTCCCAGGTGAACACTGAAGCTTTCTTT,CSARSQVNTEAFF
TRBD1,TRBJ2-1,TRBV6-1,NA,TGTGCCAGCAGGCCCGGGACAGGGATCTACAATGAGCAGTTCTTC,CASRPGTGIYNEQFF
NA,TRBJ1-5,TRBV2,NA,TGTGCCAGCAGAAGGGGCCTGTATAGCAATCAGCCCCAGCATTTT,CASRRGLYSNQPQHF
NA,TRBJ1-1,TRBV6-1,NA,TGTGCCATCGGGTATGCGGAGGGTGCTTTTGGAGCTTTCTTT,CAIGYAEGAFGAFF
NA,TRBJ1-3,TRBV6-1,NA,TGTGCCAGCAGTAACAGATACTCTGGAAACACCATATATTTT,CASSNRYSGNTIYF
TRBD1,TRBJ1-1,TRBV18,many,TGTGCCAGCTCACCGCAGGGACAGCCCATTGAAGCTTTCTTT,CASSPQGQPIEAFF
TRBD1,TRBJ1-5,TRBV12-3/TRBV12-4,many,TGTGCCAGCAGTTGGGACAGGCTAAATCAGCCCCAGCATTTT,CASSWDRLNQPQHF
TRBD2,TRBJ2-2,TRBV5-5,NA,TGTGCCAGCAGCCCAGGGTGGGGGGGGATCAACACCGGGGAGCTGTTTTTT,CASSPGWGGINTGELFF
NA,TRBJ2-6,TRBV7-9,NA,TGTGCCAGCAGCCATACAGGGCCTGGGGCCAACGTCCTGACTTTC,CASSHTGPGANVLTF
NA,TRBJ1-1,TRBV20-1,NA,TGCAGTGCTAGAGATCCTGGGGGGGGAAGTGCTACTGAAGCTTTCTTT,CSARDPGGGSATEAFF
NA,TRBJ1-3,TRBV5-1,NA,TGCGCCAGCAGCTTGGTATCCGGTGGAAACACCATATATTTT,CASSLVSGGNTIYF
NA,TRBJ2-3,TRBV5-5,many,TGTGCCAGCAGCTTGATGGGGGGCCCAGATACGCAGTATTTT,CASSLMGGPDTQYF
NA,TRBJ2-5,TRBV7-9,NA,TGTGCCAGCAGCTTATTAAAAAACGGGGAACAAGAGACCCAGTACTTC,CASSLLKNGEQETQYF
NA,TRBJ1-1,TRBV6-1,many,TGTGCCAGCAGGAAAGCCCAACAGGCCCTGAACACTGAAGCTTTCTTT,CASRKAQQALNTEAFF
NA,TRBJ1-5,TRBV10-3,many,TGTGCCATCAGTGAGTCGACTCAGAGCCAGCATTTT,CAISESTQSQHF
NA,TRBJ2-3,TRBV6-2/TRBV6-3,many,TGTGCCAGCAGTTACCCGGGACTGGAGATCACAGATACGCAGTATTTT,CASSYPGLEITDTQYF
TRBD1,TRBJ2-7,TRBV30,NA,TGTGCCTGGAGTGACCGGACAGGTTTCTCCTACGAGCAGTACTTC,CAWSDRTGFSYEQYF
TRBD1,TRBJ1-2,TRBV28,many,TGTGCCAGCACCCCGACAGGGGTTGATGGCTACACCTTC,CASTPTGVDGYTF
NA,TRBJ2-5,TRBV9,NA,TGTGCCAGCAGCGTAGAGGGGGAGACCCAGTACTTC,CASSVEGETQYF
NA,TRBJ2-1,TRBV11-2,many,TGTGCCAGCAGCCTATACAACCTAGCTGGCCGGGGTACCAATGAGCAGTTCTTC,CASSLYNLAGRGTNEQFF
TRBD1,TRBJ2-1,TRBV7-9,many,TGTGCCAGCAGCGTGGACAGGGCTAATGAGCAGTTCTTC,CASSVDRANEQFF
TRBD1,TRBJ1-1,TRBV12-3/TRBV12-4,NA,TGTGCCAGCAGTTATCCGGGACAGCCGAACACTGAAGCTTTCTTT,CASSYPGQPNTEAFF
TRBD2,TRBJ2-3,TRBV7-9,NA,TGTGCCAGCAACGCGGGAGGATATGATACGCAGTATTTT,CASNAGGYDTQYF